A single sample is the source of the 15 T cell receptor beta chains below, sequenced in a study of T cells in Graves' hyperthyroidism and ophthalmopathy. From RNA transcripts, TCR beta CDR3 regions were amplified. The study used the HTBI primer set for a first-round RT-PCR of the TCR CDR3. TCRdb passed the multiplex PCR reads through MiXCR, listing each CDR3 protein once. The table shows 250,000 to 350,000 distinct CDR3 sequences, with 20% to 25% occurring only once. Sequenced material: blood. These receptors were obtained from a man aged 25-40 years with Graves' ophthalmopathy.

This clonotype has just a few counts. CDR3 nucleotide sequence: TGTGCCACCAGTGATGGGACAGGGTACAATCAGCCCCAGCATTTT. Translating gives CATSDGTGYNQPQHF. The chain joins TRBV24-1 to TRBJ1-5, with 9 bases fitting TRBD1. CDR1 and CDR2 from the germline V gene are KGHDR and SFDVKD. This CDR3 comprises 15 residues. V shed 3 bases and J 3 bases; nucleotides not matched to a gene: 2.

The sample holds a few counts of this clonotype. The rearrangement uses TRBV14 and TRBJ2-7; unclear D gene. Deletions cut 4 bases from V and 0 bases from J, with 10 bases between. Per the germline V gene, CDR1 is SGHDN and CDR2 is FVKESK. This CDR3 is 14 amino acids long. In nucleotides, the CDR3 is TGTGCCAGCAGCCGGATGGGAAGCTCCTACGAGCAGTACTTC. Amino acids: CASSRMGSSYEQYF.

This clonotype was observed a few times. In nucleotides, the CDR3 is TGCAGTGTCGCCCCCCCTAGCGGGACTATCTCCTACGAGCAGTACTTC. Encoded protein: CSVAPPSGTISYEQYF. The rearrangement joins TRBV20-1 to TRBJ2-7; 9 bases are a match to TRBD2. The CDR3 totals 16 residues. After removal of 7 bases from V and 0 bases from J, the junction contained 13 bases not matched to a gene. Germline loops: CDR1 DFQATT, CDR2 SNEGSKA (reference sequence).

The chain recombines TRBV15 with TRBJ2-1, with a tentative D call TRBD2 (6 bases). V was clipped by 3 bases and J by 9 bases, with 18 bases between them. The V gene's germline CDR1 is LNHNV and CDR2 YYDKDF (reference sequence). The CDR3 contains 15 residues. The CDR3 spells CATSSPRLASREQFF. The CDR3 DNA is TGTGCCACCAGCAGTCCCCGGCTAGCGTCTCGTGAGCAGTTCTTC.

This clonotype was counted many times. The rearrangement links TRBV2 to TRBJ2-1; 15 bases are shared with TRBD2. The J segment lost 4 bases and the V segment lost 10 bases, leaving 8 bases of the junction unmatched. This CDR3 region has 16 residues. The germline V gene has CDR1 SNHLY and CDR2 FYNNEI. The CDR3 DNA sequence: TGTGCCATTATAGGACTAGCGGGAGGGCCTTACAATGAGCAGTTCTTC. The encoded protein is CAIIGLAGGPYNEQFF. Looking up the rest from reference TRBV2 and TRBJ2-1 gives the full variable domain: EPEVTQTPSHQVTQMGQEVILRCVPISNHLYFYWYRQILGQKVEFLVSFYNNEISEKSEIFDDQFSVERPDGSNFTLKIRSTKLEDSAMYFCAIIGLAGGPYNEQFFGPGTRLTVL.

CDR3 sequence: CASSLGGRDDEQFF. CDR3 coding DNA: TGTGCCAGCAGCTTAGGCGGGAGGGATGATGAGCAGTTCTTC. V usage is TRBV11-1 and J usage is TRBJ2-1; 9 bases map to TRBD2. The CDR3 sequence is 14 residues long. CDR1 and CDR2 (germline): SGHAT, FQDESV (reference sequence). The trim removed 1 base at V and 8 bases at J, leaving 3 bases unmatched.

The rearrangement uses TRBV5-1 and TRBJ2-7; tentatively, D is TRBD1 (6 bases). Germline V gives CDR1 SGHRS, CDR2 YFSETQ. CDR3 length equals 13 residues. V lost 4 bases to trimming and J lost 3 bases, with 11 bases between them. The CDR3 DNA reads TGCGCCAGCAGCCAACGGGACATCTACGAGCAGTACTTC. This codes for CASSQRDIYEQYF.

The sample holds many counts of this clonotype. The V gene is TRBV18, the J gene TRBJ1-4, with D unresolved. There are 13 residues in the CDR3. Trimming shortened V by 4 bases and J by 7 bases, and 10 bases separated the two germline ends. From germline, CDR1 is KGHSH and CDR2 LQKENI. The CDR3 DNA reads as TGTGCCAGCTCACTACATCCCTCTGAAAAACTGTTTTTT. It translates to CASSLHPSEKLFF.

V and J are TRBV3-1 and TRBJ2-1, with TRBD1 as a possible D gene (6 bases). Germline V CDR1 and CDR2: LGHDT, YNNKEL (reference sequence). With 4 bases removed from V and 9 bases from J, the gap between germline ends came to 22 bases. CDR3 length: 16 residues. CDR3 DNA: TGTGCCAGCAGCCCCGTCAGGGGATCCTTTGGCAGTGAGCAGTTCTTC. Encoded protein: CASSPVRGSFGSEQFF.

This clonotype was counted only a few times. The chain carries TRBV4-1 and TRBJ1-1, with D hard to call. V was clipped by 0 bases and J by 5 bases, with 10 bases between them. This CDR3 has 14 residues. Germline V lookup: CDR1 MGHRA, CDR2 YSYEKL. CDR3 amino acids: CASSQEAGWTEAFF. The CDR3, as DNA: TGCGCCAGCAGCCAAGAGGCAGGTTGGACTGAAGCTTTCTTT.

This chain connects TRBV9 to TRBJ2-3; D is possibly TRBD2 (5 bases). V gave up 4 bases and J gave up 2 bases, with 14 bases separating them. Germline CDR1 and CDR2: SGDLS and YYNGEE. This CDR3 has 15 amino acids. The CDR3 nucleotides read TGTGCCAGCAGCCTTAGCGCCACCAACACAGATACGCAGTATTTT. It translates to CASSLSATNTDTQYF.

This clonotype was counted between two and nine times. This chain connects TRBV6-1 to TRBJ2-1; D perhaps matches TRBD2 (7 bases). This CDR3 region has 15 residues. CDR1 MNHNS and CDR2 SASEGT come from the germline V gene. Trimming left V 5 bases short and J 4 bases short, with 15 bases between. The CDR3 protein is CASSYRGAPYNEQFF. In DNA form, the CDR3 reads TGTGCCAGCAGTTACCGGGGGGCGCCTTACAATGAGCAGTTCTTC.

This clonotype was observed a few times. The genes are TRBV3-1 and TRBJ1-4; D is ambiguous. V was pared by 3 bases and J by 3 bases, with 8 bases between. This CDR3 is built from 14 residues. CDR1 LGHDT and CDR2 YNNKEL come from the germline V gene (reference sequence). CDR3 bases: TGTGCCAGCAGCCAGAGGTGGGCTAATGAAAAACTGTTTTTT. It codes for CASSQRWANEKLFF.

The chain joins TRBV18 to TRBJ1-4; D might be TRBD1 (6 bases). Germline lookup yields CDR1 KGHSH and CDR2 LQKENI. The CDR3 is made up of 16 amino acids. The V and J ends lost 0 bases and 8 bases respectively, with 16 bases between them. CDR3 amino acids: CASSPPLSGAGEKLFF. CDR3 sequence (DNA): TGTGCCAGCTCACCACCGCTATCAGGGGCAGGCGAAAAACTGTTTTTT. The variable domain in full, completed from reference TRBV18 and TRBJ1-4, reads NAGVMQNPRHLVRRRGQEARLRCSPMKGHSHVYWYRQLPEEGLKFMVYLQKENIIDESGMPKERFSAEFPKEGPSILRIQQVVRGDSAAYFCASSPPLSGAGEKLFFGSGTQLSVL.

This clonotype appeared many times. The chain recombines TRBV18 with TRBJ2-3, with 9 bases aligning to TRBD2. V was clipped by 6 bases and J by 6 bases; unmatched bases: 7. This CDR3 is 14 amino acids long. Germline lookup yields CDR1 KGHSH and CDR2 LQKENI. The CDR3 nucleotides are TGTGCCAGCTCTGCTGCGGGAGGGCTTGATACGCAGTATTTT. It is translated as CASSAAGGLDTQYF.